This T cell receptor (beta chain) stems from a study of a mutant IDH1 vaccine in newly diagnosed glioma. The wider study: Pretreatment consisted of radiotherapy, temozolomide, or both, with most receiving both. Visit V12 was at week 35; visit V13 was at week 47.

Time point of the sample: week 35, safety follow-up. Every single dose of the vaccine, 300 ug of mutant IDH1 20-mer peptide, came with topical imiquimod. TCRdb's table, derived via immunoSEQ multiplex PCR, lists solely in-frame clones and lacks some. The table records about 46,000 clones, approximately 92% of them present only once. This CDR3 contains 15 residues. Germline trimming cut 8 bases from V and 6 bases from J; bases unmatched to any gene: 15. Germline loops: CDR1 MNHEY, CDR2 SVGAGI. Note on this clone: Its antigen is not identified.

The clonotype comes from a man in his forties or fifties with glioma. Sequencing was performed on PBMCs, taken from a glioma patient whose treatment included an IDH1 peptide vaccine. V is TRBV6-5 and J is TRBJ2-7; 8 bases map to TRBD2. CDR3 sequence (DNA): TGTGCCAGCGGGTTTCGGGAGGGCCGACGGAGCGAGCAGTACTTC. Its protein is CASGFREGRRSEQYF.